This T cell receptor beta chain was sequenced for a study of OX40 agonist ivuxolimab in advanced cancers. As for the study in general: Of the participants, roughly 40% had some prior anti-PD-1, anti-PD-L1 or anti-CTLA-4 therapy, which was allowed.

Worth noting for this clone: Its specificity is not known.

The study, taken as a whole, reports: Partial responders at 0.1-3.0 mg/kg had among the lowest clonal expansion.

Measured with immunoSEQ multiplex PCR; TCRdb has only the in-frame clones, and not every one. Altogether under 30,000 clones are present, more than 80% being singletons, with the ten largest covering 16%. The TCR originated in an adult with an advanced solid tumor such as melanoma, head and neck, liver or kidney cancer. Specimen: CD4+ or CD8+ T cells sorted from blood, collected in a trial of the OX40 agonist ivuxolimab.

The chain's CDR3 is CASSPSRSEGYGYTF. The DNA of the CDR3 is TGTGCCAGCTCACCGAGCCGGTCAGAAGGCTATGGCTACACCTTC. The V and J genes are TRBV18 and TRBJ1-2, with unresolved D. This CDR3 comprises 15 residues. V was shortened by 3 bases and J by 4 bases, with 15 bases between the two germline ends. Germline V CDR1 and CDR2: KGHSH, LQKENI. Using reference TRBV18 and TRBJ1-2 for the parts outside the CDR3, the full variable domain is NAGVMQNPRHLVRRRGQEARLRCSPMKGHSHVYWYRQLPEEGLKFMVYLQKENIIDESGMPKERFSAEFPKEGPSILRIQQVVRGDSAAYFCASSPSRSEGYGYTFGSGTRLTVV.